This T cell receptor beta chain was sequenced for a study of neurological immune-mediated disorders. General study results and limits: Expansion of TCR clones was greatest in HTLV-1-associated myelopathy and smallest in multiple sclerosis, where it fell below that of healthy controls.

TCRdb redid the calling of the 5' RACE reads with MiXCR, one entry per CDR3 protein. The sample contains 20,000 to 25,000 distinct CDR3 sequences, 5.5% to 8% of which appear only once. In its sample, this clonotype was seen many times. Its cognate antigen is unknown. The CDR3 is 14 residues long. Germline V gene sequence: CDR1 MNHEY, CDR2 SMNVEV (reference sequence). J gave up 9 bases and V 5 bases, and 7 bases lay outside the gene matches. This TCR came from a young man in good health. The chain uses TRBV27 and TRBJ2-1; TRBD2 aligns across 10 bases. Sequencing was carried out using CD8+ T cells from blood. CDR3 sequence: CASSALAGDTEQFF. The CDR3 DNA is TGTGCCAGCAGTGCTCTAGCGGGGGACACTGAGCAGTTCTTC.